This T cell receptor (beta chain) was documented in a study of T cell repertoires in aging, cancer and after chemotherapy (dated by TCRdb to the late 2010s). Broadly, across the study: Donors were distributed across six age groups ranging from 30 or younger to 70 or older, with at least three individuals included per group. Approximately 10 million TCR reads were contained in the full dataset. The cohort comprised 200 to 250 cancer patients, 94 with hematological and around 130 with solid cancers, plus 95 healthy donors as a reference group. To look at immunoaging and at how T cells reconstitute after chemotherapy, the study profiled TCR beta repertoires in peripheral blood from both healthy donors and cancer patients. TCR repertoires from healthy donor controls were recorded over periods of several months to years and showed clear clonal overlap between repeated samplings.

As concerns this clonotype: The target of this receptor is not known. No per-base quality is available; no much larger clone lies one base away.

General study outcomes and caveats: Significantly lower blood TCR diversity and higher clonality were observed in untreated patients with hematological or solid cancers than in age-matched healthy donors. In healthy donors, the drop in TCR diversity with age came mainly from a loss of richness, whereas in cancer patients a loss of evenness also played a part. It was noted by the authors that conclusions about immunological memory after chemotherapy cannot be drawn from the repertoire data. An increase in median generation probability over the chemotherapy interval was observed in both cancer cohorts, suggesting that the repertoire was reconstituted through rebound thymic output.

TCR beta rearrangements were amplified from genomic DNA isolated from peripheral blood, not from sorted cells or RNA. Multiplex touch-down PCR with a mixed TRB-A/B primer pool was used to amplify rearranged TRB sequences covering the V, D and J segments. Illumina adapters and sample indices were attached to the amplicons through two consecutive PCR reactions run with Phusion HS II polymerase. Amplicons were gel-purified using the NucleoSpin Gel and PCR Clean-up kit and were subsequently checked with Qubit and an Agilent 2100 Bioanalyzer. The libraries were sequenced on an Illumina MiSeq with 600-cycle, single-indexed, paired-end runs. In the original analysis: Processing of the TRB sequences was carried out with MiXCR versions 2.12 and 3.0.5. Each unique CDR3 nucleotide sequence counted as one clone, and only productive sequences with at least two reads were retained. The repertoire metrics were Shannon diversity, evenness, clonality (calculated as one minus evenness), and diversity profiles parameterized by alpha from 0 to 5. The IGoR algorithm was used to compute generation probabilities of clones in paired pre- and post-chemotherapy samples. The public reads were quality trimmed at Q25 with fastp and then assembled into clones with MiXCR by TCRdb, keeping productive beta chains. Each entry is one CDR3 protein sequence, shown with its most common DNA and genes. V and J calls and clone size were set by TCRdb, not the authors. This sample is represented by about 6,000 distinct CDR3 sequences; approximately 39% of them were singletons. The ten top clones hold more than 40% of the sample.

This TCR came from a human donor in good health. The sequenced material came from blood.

The CDR3 region reads CASSIGRDISGNTIYF. In nucleotide form, the sequence is TGTGCCAGTAGTATTGGCCGAGACATCTCTGGAAACACCATATATTTT. The chain links TRBV19 with TRBJ1-3, with the D gene uncertain. Measured from the cysteine to the phenylalanine, the CDR3 is 16 residues long. CDR3 DNA is the only sequence kept; it has 48 bases, read in frame from the first base. Per the germline V gene (reference sequence), LNHDA is the CDR1 and SQIVND is the CDR2. Trimming removed 3 bases from V and 0 bases from J, leaving 12 bases between the germline ends.